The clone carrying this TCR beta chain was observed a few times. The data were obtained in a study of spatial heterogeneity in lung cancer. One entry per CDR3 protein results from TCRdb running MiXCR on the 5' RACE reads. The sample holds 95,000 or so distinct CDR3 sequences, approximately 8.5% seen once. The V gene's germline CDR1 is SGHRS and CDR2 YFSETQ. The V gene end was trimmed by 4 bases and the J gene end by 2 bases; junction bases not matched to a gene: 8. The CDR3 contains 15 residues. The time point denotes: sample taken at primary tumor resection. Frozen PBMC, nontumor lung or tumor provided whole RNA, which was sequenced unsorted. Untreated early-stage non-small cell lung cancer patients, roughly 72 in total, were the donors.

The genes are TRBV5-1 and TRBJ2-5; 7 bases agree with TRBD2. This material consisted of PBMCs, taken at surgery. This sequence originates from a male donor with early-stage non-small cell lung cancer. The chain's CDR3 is CASSLGASGQETQYF. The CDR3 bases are TGCGCCAGCAGCCTAGGAGCTAGCGGACAAGAGACCCAGTACTTC.